What follows describes a single T cell receptor (beta chain). The antigen remains undetermined. These data originate in a study of cytomegalovirus exposure and HLA in healthy donors. Findings and limits, study-wide: Relative to the approximately 670-donor mean, N-insertions were reportedly fewer in an Asian-associated ancestry cluster in a later analysis. In a later analysis, at a false discovery rate of 0.05, 15,000 to 20,000 TCR beta sequences were associated with HLA alleles.

CDR1 and CDR2 (germline): MNHEY, SMNVEV (reference sequence). V dropped 5 bases and J dropped 2 bases, with 7 bases sitting between them. This CDR3 has 12 amino acids. PCR involved 60 Vbeta and 13 Jbeta primers. Using immunoSEQ multiplex PCR, the repertoire was profiled, and TCRdb retains in-frame clones only, with some absent. The sample holds 100,000 to 150,000 clones, 8% to 11% seen once. The chain has TRBV27 and TRBJ2-7, with D perhaps matching TRBD2 (5 bases). Sequenced sample: PBMCs. This sequence originates from a woman in her late teens or twenties in good health and CMV-seropositive. The CDR3, as DNA: TGTGCCAGCAGTGCCGGGGCCTACGAGCAGTACTTC. Encoded protein: CASSAGAYEQYF.